The T cell receptor beta chain under discussion was sequenced for a study of T cell responses to AZD1222 COVID-19 vaccine. The germline CDR1 and CDR2 sequences are SGHAT and FQNNGV. Deletions cut 3 bases from V and 2 bases from J, with 13 bases between. The CDR3 sequence is 16 residues long. TCRdb keeps only in-frame clones here, not all; method: immunoSEQ multiplex PCR. Of roughly 100,000 clones in the sample, roughly 82% were seen once. In its sample, this clone was seen once. This TCR came from an adult in good health. The V and J genes are TRBV11-2 and TRBJ2-2, with a possible D match to TRBD2 (7 bases). The input for sequencing was peripheral blood, taken on day 0 of AZD1222 vaccination. The CDR3 DNA reads TGTGCCAGCAGCTTCACGGCGGGGGCAAACACCGGGGAGCTGTTTTTT. Its protein product is CASSFTAGANTGELFF.